This is a list of T cell receptor beta chains from one sample in a study of shared clonotypes between healthy human individuals. Profiling relied on immunoSEQ multiplex PCR, and the TCRdb table lists in-frame clones only, not all of them. This table holds millions of clones, 90% to 95% found once. The specimen was naive CD4+ T cells sorted from blood. These TCRs come from a man aged 18 to 30 in good health. The CDR3 runs from the conserved cysteine through the conserved F or W. A D gene is named only where the DNA matches it firmly. Expanded clones are given a class, and other clones once, few, many or no size at all.

>TRBV11-2|once|-|TRBJ2-5
CATRDSIQETQYF
>TRBV10-3|-|-|TRBJ1-3
CASARLSSGNTIYF
>TRBV4-1|once|-|TRBJ1-5
CASSQGPDQPQHF
>TRBV9|-|-|TRBJ1-1
CASSPLGISLEAFF
>TRBV5-1|-|-|TRBJ2-6
CASSSTPSGANVLTF
>TRBV7-2|-|-|TRBJ1-2
CASRPGSTYGYTF
>TRBV7-2|-|-|TRBJ2-7
CASRPTGVYEQYF
>TRBV29-1|-|-|TRBJ1-1
CSVRTKNTEAFF
>TRBV5-4|-|TRBD1|TRBJ2-5
CASSRGQGEETQYF
>TRBV20-1|-|-|TRBJ2-3
CSATKDTQYF
>TRBV25-1|-|-|TRBJ1-2
CASSDREWSHGYTF
>TRBV27|-|-|TRBJ2-3
CASSFGVGVPDTQYF
>TRBV6-1|-|TRBD1|TRBJ1-1
CASSVHRGPGEAFF
>TRBV28|-|-|TRBJ2-3
CASSSLDTDTQYF
>TRBV11-3|-|-|TRBJ2-7
CASSFSDRTYEQYF
>TRBV10-3|-|TRBD1|TRBJ2-7
CAISQGVALEQYF
>TRBV7-2|-|-|TRBJ2-1
CASSLGQGTNNEQFF
>TRBV5-1|once|TRBD2|TRBJ2-1
CASSLTSGGRNEQFF
>TRBV15|-|-|TRBJ2-7
CATSRDTSITYEQYF
>TRBV5-6|-|TRBD1|TRBJ2-5
CASSQFPGQLQETQYF
>TRBV30|-|TRBD1|TRBJ2-3
CACDSDRGNTDTQYF
>TRBV19|-|-|TRBJ1-4
CASSLREYGEKLFF
>TRBV19|-|TRBD1|TRBJ1-2
CASSGQGTLSNYGYTF
>TRBV10-3|-|-|TRBJ1-3
CAISEAASGNTIYF
>TRBV20-1|-|-|TRBJ1-4
CSASGEKLFF
>TRBV28|-|TRBD1|TRBJ1-5
CASTLSGRGQPQHF
>TRBV5-1|-|-|TRBJ2-7
CASSPTWFTGEKYEQYF
>TRBV6-5|-|TRBD1|TRBJ2-7
CASSYRDRGYEQYF
>TRBV5-4|-|TRBD2|TRBJ2-5
CASSPREQGDQETQYF
>TRBV9|-|-|TRBJ1-4
CASSPNTVSSEKLFF
>TRBV2|once|TRBD1|TRBJ2-7
CASTGQGVNYEQYF
>TRBV18|-|TRBD1|TRBJ2-3
CASSPQQGSSTDTQYF
>TRBV6-1|-|-|TRBJ1-2
CASSESKGVDYGYTF
>TRBV4-2|once|-|TRBJ1-1
CASSQDYDRALTEAFF
>TRBV6-5|-|-|TRBJ1-1
CASSYSSLPTEAFF
>TRBV5-4|-|TRBD1|TRBJ2-3
CASSLTGVGTDTQYF
>TRBV7-9|-|-|TRBJ2-5
CASSPSVWRGQQETQYF
>TRBV5-5|-|TRBD1|TRBJ2-7
CASSYSTGDLYEQYF
>TRBV2|once|-|TRBJ1-4
CASRQETGEKLFF
>TRBV10-3|-|-|TRBJ1-4
CAISENRRQSGEKLFF
>TRBV5-5|-|TRBD2|TRBJ2-7
CASSPPGGGQYF
>TRBV6-1|-|TRBD1|TRBJ1-6
CASKGQGVSSPLHF
>TRBV28|-|TRBD1|TRBJ2-3
CASSFPGQGGDTQYF
>TRBV6-6|-|TRBD1|TRBJ2-7
CASRRPETGHYEQYF
>TRBV5-1|-|-|TRBJ2-1
CASSLGQVLNEQFF
>TRBV5-4|-|TRBD2|TRBJ2-1
CASSPGNLAGPSYNEQFF